One sample yielded the 24 T cell receptor beta chains listed below, sequenced in a study of blood T cells in healthy people across ages. A J-beta primer mix and a sample-barcoded 5' primer were used in a second PCR of about 7 to 12 cycles. From the 5' RACE reads, TCRdb called clonotypes with MiXCR, one entry per CDR3 protein. The sample contains about 1.5 million distinct CDR3 sequences, 35% to 45% of which appear only once. The specimen sequenced was blood. The receptors come from a woman aged 18-30 years in good health.

The chain carries TRBV7-6 and TRBJ2-7; tentatively, D is TRBD2 (5 bases). V lost 7 bases and J 6 bases, leaving 22 bases between the germline ends. The length of the CDR3 is 15 residues. Germline values: CDR1 SGHVS, CDR2 FNYEAQ. The CDR3 here is CASTTTSGKLSEQYF. The CDR3 DNA sequence: TGTGCCAGCACCACAACGAGCGGTAAGCTCTCCGAGCAGTACTTC.

The rearrangement links TRBV20-1 to TRBJ1-1, with D uncertain. The CDR3 has 14 residues. The germline V gene has CDR1 DFQATT and CDR2 SNEGSKA (reference sequence). Deletions cut 1 base from V and 0 bases from J, with 9 bases between. The CDR3: CSARAGSLNTEAFF. CDR3 nucleotides: TGCAGTGCTAGAGCGGGGAGTTTGAACACTGAAGCTTTCTTT.

The chain uses TRBV7-2 and TRBJ2-1, with no clear D. The CDR3 is 14 amino acids. The V end lost 5 bases, the J end lost 3 bases, and 11 bases lay between the germline ends. Germline assignment: CDR1 SGHTA and CDR2 FQGNSA. CDR3 sequence (DNA): TGTGCCAGCAGCGTGGGTGAAGACTACAATGAGCAGTTCTTC. This translates into CASSVGEDYNEQFF.

This clonotype occurred a few times. CDR3 nucleotides: TGCAGCGTTGCTGGCCTCACTGGGACCTACGAGCAGTACTTC. Translation gives CSVAGLTGTYEQYF. V is TRBV29-1 and J is TRBJ2-7; D remains ambiguous. There are 14 residues in the CDR3. Germline lookup yields CDR1 SQVTM and CDR2 ANQGSEA. Between the trimmed V and J ends, which lost 4 bases and 2 bases, there was a span of 15 bases.

The chain employs TRBV6-2 or TRBV6-3 and TRBJ1-6; the D is unclear. Germline loops: CDR1 MNHEY, CDR2 SVGEGT. Trimming took off 5 bases at V and 9 bases at J, with 8 bases between the two ends. The CDR3 consists of 12 residues. DNA for the CDR3: TGTGCCAGCAGTCGCGGGTCTTCACCCCTCCACTTT. As protein: CASSRGSSPLHF.

V is TRBV12-3 or TRBV12-4 and J is TRBJ2-7; D perhaps matches TRBD1 (6 bases). The DNA end lines up better with TRBJ2-4; the J call may be wrong. This CDR3 is 14 amino acids long. The CDR3 DNA is TGTGCCAGCAGTACCCAGGGGCAAGGCAACATTCAGTACTTC. It yields the protein CASSTQGQGNIQYF.

J is TRBJ1-6 and V is TRBV25-1; D unclear. V was pared by 2 bases and J by 2 bases, with 16 bases between. This CDR3 comprises 18 residues. Germline V lookup: CDR1 MGHDK, CDR2 SYGVNS. The CDR3 is CASSEGPWRSTYNSPLHF. Written as DNA, the CDR3 is TGTGCCAGCAGTGAAGGCCCGTGGAGGTCGACCTATAATTCACCCCTCCACTTT.

This clonotype has only one observation. J is TRBJ1-2 and V is TRBV30, with TRBD1 identical over 9 bases. The V and J ends lost 1 base and 8 bases, in that order; junction bases with no gene match: 8. Germline lookup yields CDR1 GTSNPN and CDR2 SVGIG (reference sequence). The CDR3 is made up of 14 amino acids. CDR3 coding DNA: TGTGCCTGGAGTGCCACACAGGGGGCGCAGGGCTACACCTTC. Translating it yields CAWSATQGAQGYTF. Together with reference TRBV30 and TRBJ1-2, the CDR3 gives the full variable domain: SQTIHQWPATLVQPVGSPLSLECTVEGTSNPNLYWYRQAAGRGLQLLFYSVGIGQISSEVPQNLSASRPQDRQFILSSKKLLLSDSGFYLCAWSATQGAQGYTFGSGTRLTVV.

This clonotype has more than one count but fewer than ten. The chain has TRBV10-3 and TRBJ1-2; 9 positions match TRBD1. With V trimmed by 3 bases and J by 6 bases, 2 bases remained unmatched. The CDR3 spans 13 residues. CDR1 and CDR2 (germline): ENHRY, SYGVKD. CDR3 sequence: CAISERTGDGYTF. CDR3 coding DNA: TGTGCCATCAGTGAACGGACAGGGGATGGCTACACCTTC.

This clonotype showed up just a few times. The rearrangement uses TRBV29-1 and TRBJ2-2; 13 bases are shared with TRBD2. This CDR3 has 15 residues. Unmatched junction bases numbered 8, after V lost 5 bases and J lost 8 bases. Germline CDR1 reads SQVTM; CDR2 reads ANQGSEA. CDR3 sequence reads: CSVPRTSGSGGELFF. CDR3 in DNA: TGCAGCGTTCCCCGGACTAGCGGGAGTGGTGGGGAGCTGTTTTTT.

The chain has TRBV7-8 and TRBJ2-7, with a tentative D call TRBD2 (6 bases). CDR1 and CDR2 (germline): SGHVS, FQNEAQ. This CDR3 contains 14 residues. The V end was cut by 4 bases, the J end by 2 bases, with 12 bases between. CDR3 residues: CASSYGGTTYEQYF. CDR3 in DNA: TGTGCCAGCAGCTATGGCGGGACCACCTACGAGCAGTACTTC.

V and J are TRBV9 and TRBJ1-2, with no clear D. CDR1 and CDR2 (germline): SGDLS, YYNGEE. Deletions cut 1 base from V and 8 bases from J, with 12 bases between. The CDR3 length is 13 residues. CDR3 coding DNA: TGTGCCAGCAGCGTACGACTTTCGGACGGCTACACCTTC. Translated: CASSVRLSDGYTF.

The gene calls are TRBV28 and TRBJ1-2; D gene unclear. The CDR3 has 13 residues. Per the germline V gene, CDR1 is MDHEN and CDR2 is SYDVKM. Deletions cut 7 bases from V and 2 bases from J, with 11 bases between. CDR3 nucleotide sequence: TGTGCCAGCAATCTCGGACTCAACTATGGCTACACCTTC. As protein: CASNLGLNYGYTF.

The V call is TRBV7-2, the J call TRBJ2-1, with D unresolved. Germline V gene sequence: CDR1 SGHTA, CDR2 FQGNSA. The V end was cut by 5 bases, the J end by 1 base, with 15 bases between. This CDR3 is built from 16 residues. CDR3 in amino acids: CASSRSPTPSYNEQFF. In DNA, the CDR3 is TGTGCCAGCAGCAGATCACCAACCCCGTCCTACAATGAGCAGTTCTTC.

The chain recombines TRBV11-2 with TRBJ2-1; D assignment may be TRBD1 or TRBD2 (5 bases each). V lost 4 bases and J lost 10, with 14 bases in between. Per the germline V gene, CDR1 is SGHAT and CDR2 is FQNNGV. This CDR3 contains 13 residues. CDR3 DNA sequence: TGTGCCAGCAGCTCTTTCGGGGCGGAGGAGCAGTTCTTC. Translating it yields CASSSFGAEEQFF.

This clonotype was observed a few times. This chain uses TRBV20-1 with TRBJ2-1, with no clear D. CDR1 and CDR2 (germline): DFQATT, SNEGSKA (reference sequence). The CDR3 has 13 residues. The V gene lost 6 bases and the J gene lost 3 bases, with 12 bases spanning the gap. The DNA of the CDR3 is TGCAGTGCCGGCGCGGCGAACTACAATGAGCAGTTCTTC. This encodes CSAGAANYNEQFF.

This chain joins TRBV12-3 or TRBV12-4 and TRBJ2-1, with TRBD2 matching over 14 bases. This CDR3 comprises 15 residues. Trimming took 11 bases from V and 8 from J; bases not matched to a gene: 11. The CDR3 is CAVTPGTSGRHEQFF. The CDR3 coding sequence is TGTGCCGTAACCCCGGGGACTAGCGGGAGACATGAGCAGTTCTTC.

Only a few counts were recorded for this clonotype. CDR3 nucleotides: TGCGCCAGCAGGGCCCCGACCTTTAACTATGGCTACACCTTC. Translated: CASRAPTFNYGYTF. This chain connects TRBV4-3 to TRBJ1-2; no reliable D call. Trimming cost V 6 bases and J 1 base, with 12 bases left between them. This CDR3 is 14 amino acids long. Germline assignment: CDR1 LGHNA and CDR2 YSLEER.

The rearrangement links TRBV5-1 to TRBJ2-6; possible D gene TRBD2, 5 bases. V was trimmed by 3 bases and J by 0 bases, leaving 10 bases between them. This CDR3 has 16 amino acids. Germline-derived CDR1 and CDR2 are SGHRS and YFSETQ. The CDR3 sequence is CASSSSGSSGANVLTF. The CDR3 DNA sequence: TGCGCCAGCAGCTCATCGGGATCCTCTGGGGCCAACGTCCTGACTTTC.

This clonotype was seen more than once but under ten times. The chain recombines TRBV20-1 with TRBJ2-1; D perhaps matches TRBD1 (6 bases). Germline lookup yields CDR1 DFQATT and CDR2 SNEGSKA (reference sequence). Trimming stripped 2 bases from V and 3 bases from J, with 11 bases between. The CDR3 loop spans 14 amino acids. The CDR3 sequence: CSARRQGNYNEQFF. The DNA of the CDR3 is TGCAGTGCTAGAAGGCAGGGGAACTACAATGAGCAGTTCTTC.

This clonotype appeared many times. The V and J genes are TRBV12-3 or TRBV12-4 and TRBJ2-7; no firm D call. Trimming took 3 bases from V and 4 from J, leaving 7 bases between them. The CDR3 covers 12 residues. The CDR3 loop reads CASSFLRYEQYF. The CDR3 DNA follows: TGTGCCAGCAGTTTTCTCCGTTACGAGCAGTACTTC.

This clonotype was observed a handful of times. The chain links TRBV2 to TRBJ2-3; 8 nucleotides agree with TRBD2. Trimming took 6 bases from V and 4 from J; bases not matched to a gene: 9. The CDR3 loop spans 15 amino acids. Germline lookup yields CDR1 SNHLY and CDR2 FYNNEI. CDR3: CASSNPGLVPDTQYF. CDR3 coding DNA: TGTGCCAGCAGCAATCCGGGACTAGTCCCAGATACGCAGTATTTT.

The chain uses TRBV20-1 and TRBJ2-1; no definite D call. The CDR3 totals 14 residues. Germline V gives CDR1 DFQATT, CDR2 SNEGSKA (reference sequence). The germline V and J ends were trimmed by 4 bases and 3 bases, with 13 bases remaining between them. The CDR3 DNA reads as TGCAGTGCTACCAAGGACGGTAACTACAATGAGCAGTTCTTC. Translation gives CSATKDGNYNEQFF.

The chain uses TRBV7-9 and TRBJ2-4; no clear D gene. Per germline, CDR1 SEHNR and CDR2 FQNEAQ (reference sequence). V lost 4 bases and J 3 bases, leaving 10 bases between the germline ends. The CDR3 has 14 amino acids. CDR3 nucleotide sequence: TGTGCCAGCAGCTACTTAGATGGCAAAAACATTCAGTACTTC. This encodes CASSYLDGKNIQYF.